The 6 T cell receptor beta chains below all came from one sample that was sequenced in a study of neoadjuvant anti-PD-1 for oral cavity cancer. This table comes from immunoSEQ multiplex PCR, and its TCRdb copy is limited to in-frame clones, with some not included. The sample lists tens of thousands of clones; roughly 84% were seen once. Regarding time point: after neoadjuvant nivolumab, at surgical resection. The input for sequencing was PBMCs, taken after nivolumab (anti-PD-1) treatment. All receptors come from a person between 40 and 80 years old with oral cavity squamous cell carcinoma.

The CDR3 DNA reads TGTGCCAGCAGTTTTAGAGGGGGGCCCAGCGAGCAGTACTTC. Its protein is CASSFRGGPSEQYF. This chain joins TRBV27 and TRBJ2-7; D may be TRBD1 or TRBD2 (6 bases each). The CDR3 extends over 14 amino acids. The germline V gene has CDR1 MNHEY and CDR2 SMNVEV (reference sequence). Trimming shortened V by 3 bases and J by 6 bases, and 15 bases separated the two germline ends.

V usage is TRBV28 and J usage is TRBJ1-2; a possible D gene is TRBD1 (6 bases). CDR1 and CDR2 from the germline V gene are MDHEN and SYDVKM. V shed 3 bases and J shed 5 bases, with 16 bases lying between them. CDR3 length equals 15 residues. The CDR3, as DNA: TGTGCCAGCAGTTTTCGGGCACGCCAGGGGTATGGCTACACCTTC. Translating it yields CASSFRARQGYGYTF.

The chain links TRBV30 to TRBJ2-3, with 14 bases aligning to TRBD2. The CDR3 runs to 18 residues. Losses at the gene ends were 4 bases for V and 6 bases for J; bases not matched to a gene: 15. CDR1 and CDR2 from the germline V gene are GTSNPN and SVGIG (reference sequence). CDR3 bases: TGTGCCTGGACCACCGGGACTAGCGGGAGTCGGGGCAGGGATACGCAGTATTTT. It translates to CAWTTGTSGSRGRDTQYF.

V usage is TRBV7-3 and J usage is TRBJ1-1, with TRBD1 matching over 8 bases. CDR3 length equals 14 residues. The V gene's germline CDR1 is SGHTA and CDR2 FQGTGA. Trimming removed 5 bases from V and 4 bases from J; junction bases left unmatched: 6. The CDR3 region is CASSQQGGSTEAFF. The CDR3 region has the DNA TGTGCCAGCAGCCAACAGGGGGGGAGCACTGAAGCTTTCTTT.

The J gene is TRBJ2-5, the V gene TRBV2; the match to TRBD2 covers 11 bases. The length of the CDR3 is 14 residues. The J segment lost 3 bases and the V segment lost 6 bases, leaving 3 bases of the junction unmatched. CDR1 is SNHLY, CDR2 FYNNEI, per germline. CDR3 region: CASRPGLAEETQYF. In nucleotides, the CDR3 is TGTGCCAGCAGGCCGGGACTAGCGGAAGAGACCCAGTACTTC.

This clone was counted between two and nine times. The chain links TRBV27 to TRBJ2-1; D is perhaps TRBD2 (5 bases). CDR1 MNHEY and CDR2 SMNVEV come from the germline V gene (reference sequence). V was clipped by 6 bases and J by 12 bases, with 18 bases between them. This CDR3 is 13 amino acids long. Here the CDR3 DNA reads TGTGCCAGCAGCCCGGGGAACGTGCTATCGCAGTTCTTC. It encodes CASSPGNVLSQFF.